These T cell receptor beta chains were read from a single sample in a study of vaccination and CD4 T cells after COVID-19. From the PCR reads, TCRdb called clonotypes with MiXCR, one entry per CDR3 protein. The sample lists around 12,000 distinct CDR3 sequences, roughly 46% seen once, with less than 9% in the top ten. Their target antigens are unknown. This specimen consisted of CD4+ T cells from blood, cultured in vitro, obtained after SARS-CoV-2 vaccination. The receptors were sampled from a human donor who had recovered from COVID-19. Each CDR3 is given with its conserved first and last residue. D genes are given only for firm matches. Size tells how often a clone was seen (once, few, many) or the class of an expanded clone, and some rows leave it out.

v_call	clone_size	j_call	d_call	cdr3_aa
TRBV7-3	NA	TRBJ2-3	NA	CASSPWGGGGDTQYF
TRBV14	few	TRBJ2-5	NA	CASSQLAMGTQYF
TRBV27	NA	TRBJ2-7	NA	CASSFRGDQTYEQYF
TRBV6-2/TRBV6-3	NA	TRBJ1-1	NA	CASSYIRVRGLRTEAFF
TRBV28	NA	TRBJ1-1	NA	CASQPGAMLNTEAFF
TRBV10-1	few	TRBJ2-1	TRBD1	CASSPAGQGNNEQFF
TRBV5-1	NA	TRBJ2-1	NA	CASSLLTVGPQFF
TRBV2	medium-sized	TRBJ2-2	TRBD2	CASSELFPSGPINTGELFF
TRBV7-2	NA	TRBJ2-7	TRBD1	CASSLSSGQGAYEQYF
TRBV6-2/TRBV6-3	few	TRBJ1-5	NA	CAIDWEVTNSNQPQHF
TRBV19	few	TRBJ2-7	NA	CASSNMDEQYF
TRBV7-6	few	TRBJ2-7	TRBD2	CASSLASGGSSYEQYF
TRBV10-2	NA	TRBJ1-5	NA	CASSDQAGLDQPQHF
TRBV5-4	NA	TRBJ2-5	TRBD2	CASRWWGGSETQYF
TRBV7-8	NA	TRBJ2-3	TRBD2	CASSSSTSGRSRDTQYF
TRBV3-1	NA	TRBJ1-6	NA	CASSQGSQHNSPLHF
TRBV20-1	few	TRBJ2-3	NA	CSARDAGTPTDTQYF
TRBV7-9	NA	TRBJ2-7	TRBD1	CASSLEVSGGRREQYF
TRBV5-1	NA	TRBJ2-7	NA	CASRPDRQAASYEQYF
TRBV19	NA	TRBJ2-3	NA	CASSFATDTQYF
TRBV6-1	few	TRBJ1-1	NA	CASTHLFSAFF
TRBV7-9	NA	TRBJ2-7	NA	CASSLRTGSGHEQYF
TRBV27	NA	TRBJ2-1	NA	CASSLSLNEQFF
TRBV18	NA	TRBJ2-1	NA	CASSPWTLEIVSSYNEQFF
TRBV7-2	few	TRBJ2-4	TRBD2	CASSLIPAGGRNIQYF
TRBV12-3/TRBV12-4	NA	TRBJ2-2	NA	CASSPRYGGELFF
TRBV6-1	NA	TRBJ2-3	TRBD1	CASRPNRGPKQITSTDTQYF
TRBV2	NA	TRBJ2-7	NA	CASSELLSGYEQYF
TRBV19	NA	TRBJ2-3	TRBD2	CASSLEGLAGTDTQYF
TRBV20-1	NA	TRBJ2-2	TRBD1	CSAQWTGNTGELFF
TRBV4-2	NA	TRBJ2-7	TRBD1	CASSQTTGQGADYEQYF
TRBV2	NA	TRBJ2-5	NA	CASSEHRDFQETQYF
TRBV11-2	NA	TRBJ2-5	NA	CASSLWGSQETQYF
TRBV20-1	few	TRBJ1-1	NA	CSARPGKRRWDTEAFF
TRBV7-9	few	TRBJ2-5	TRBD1	CASSSGQGEEETQYF
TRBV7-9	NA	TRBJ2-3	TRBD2	CASSLYILAGSTDTQYF
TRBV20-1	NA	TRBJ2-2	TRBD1	CSARDSGTENTGELFF
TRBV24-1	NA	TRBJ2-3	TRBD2	CATSDTSGRTDTQYF
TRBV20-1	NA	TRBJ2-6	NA	CSASPGANVLTF
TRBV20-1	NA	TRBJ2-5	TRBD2	CSAPPGLAGDQETQYF
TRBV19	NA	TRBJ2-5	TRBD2	CASSIALAGGPETQYF
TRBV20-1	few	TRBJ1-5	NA	CSARPSGGSHQPQHF
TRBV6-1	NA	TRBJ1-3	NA	CASSRDGISGNTIYF
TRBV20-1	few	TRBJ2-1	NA	CSASRGGYNEQFF
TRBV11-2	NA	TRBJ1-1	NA	CASSDPGQNTEAFF
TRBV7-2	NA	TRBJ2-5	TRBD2	CASSLARSLAGAYQETQYF
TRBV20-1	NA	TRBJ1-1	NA	CSARDQGKAEAFF
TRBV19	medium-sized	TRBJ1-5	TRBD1	CASSIAGGRGATQHF
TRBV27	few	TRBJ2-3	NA	CASSLCLRSLQGDTQYF
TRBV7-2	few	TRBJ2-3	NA	CASRKGGITDTQYF
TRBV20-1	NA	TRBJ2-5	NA	CSASSVLGGRQETQYF
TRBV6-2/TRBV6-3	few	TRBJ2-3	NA	CASSYQRLDTQYF
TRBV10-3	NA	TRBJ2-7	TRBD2	CAISDSSGRAYEQYF
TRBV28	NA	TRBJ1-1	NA	CATITGGGVWAEAFF
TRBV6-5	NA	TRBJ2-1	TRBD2	CASSYSDPGGPYNEQFF
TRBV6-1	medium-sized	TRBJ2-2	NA	CASTQDPLNTGELFF
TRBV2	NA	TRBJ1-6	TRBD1	CASSGQGRNSPLHF
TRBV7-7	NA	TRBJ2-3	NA	CASSPALAASTDTQYF
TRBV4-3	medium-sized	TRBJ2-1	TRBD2	CASSQGSGEGNEQFF
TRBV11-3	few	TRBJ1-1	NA	CASSLEWKENTEAFF